The 23 T cell receptor beta chains below come from one sample, sequenced in a study of blood T cell repertoires in COVID-19. TCRdb's table, derived via immunoSEQ multiplex PCR, lists solely in-frame clones and lacks some. The data show fewer than 300,000 clones, over 75% seen once. The sample consisted of PBMCs or T cells enriched from blood (not recorded which). These receptors were collected from a woman under 40 who had recovered from COVID-19.

The chain employs TRBV4-2 and TRBJ2-2, with D tentatively TRBD2 (5 bases). The CDR3 has 16 amino acids. V dropped 0 bases and J dropped 4 bases, with 12 bases sitting between them. CDR1 is LGHNA, CDR2 YNFKEQ, per germline. The CDR3 is CASSQDSPRGTGELFF. The CDR3 DNA reads as TGTGCCAGCAGCCAAGATAGTCCCCGGGGCACCGGGGAGCTGTTTTTT.

CDR3 protein: CASSFLQGAENGYTF. The DNA for the CDR3 is TGTGCCAGCAGCTTCCTACAGGGGGCGGAAAATGGCTACACCTTC. The chain carries TRBV5-4 and TRBJ1-2, with 9 bases that match TRBD1. Germline loops: CDR1 SGHNT, CDR2 YYREEE (reference sequence). The CDR3 contains 15 residues. The J segment lost 6 bases and the V segment lost 2 bases, leaving 8 bases of the junction unmatched.

The V and J genes are TRBV28 and TRBJ2-1; D is possibly TRBD1 (6 bases). Trimming cost V 5 bases and J 0 bases, with 14 bases left between them. Germline V gene data show CDR1 as MDHEN and CDR2 as SYDVKM. This CDR3 region has 16 residues. The CDR3 region has the DNA TGTGCCAGCAGTCTTTCGGGACAAAGCTCCTACAATGAGCAGTTCTTC. The encoded protein is CASSLSGQSSYNEQFF.

The chain recombines TRBV5-4 with TRBJ2-1; D is ambiguous. The V end lost 4 bases, the J end lost 6 bases, and 11 bases lay between the germline ends. Germline CDR1 reads SGHNT; CDR2 reads YYREEE (reference sequence). This CDR3 comprises 13 residues. Here the CDR3 DNA reads TGTGCCAGCAGCCGATATGCGGCCAATGAGCAGTTCTTC. It translates to CASSRYAANEQFF. The complete variable domain, with remaining parts taken from reference TRBV5-4 and TRBJ2-1, reads ETGVTQSPTHLIKTRGQQVTLRCSSQSGHNTVSWYQQALGQGPQFIFQYYREEENGRGNFPPRFSGLQFPNYSSELNVNALELDDSALYLCASSRYAANEQFFGPGTRLTVL.

The chain uses TRBV27 and TRBJ2-1; the D gene is possibly TRBD2 (6 bases). Germline CDR1 and CDR2: MNHEY and SMNVEV (reference sequence). Deletions cut 1 base from V and 6 bases from J, with 13 bases between. The CDR3 has 15 residues. DNA for the CDR3: TGTGCCAGCAGTTTATACGGGAGTAGCCCCAATGAGCAGTTCTTC. The encoded protein is CASSLYGSSPNEQFF.

The CDR3 spells CATAGGGSYEQYF. CDR3 sequence (DNA): TGTGCCACCGCCGGCGGCGGGAGCTACGAGCAGTACTTC. The chain has TRBV28 and TRBJ2-7; the match to TRBD2 covers 7 bases. CDR1 is MDHEN, CDR2 SYDVKM, per germline. J was trimmed by 3 bases and V by 10 bases; bases with no gene match: 9. The CDR3 sequence is 13 residues long. Looking up the rest from reference TRBV28 and TRBJ2-7 gives the full variable domain: DVKVTQSSRYLVKRTGEKVFLECVQDMDHENMFWYRQDPGLGLRLIYFSYDVKMKEKGDIPEGYSVSREKKERFSLILESASTNQTSMYLCATAGGGSYEQYFGPGTRLTVT.

The V gene is TRBV7-2, the J gene TRBJ2-7, with 9 bases identical to TRBD2. The CDR3 consists of 15 residues. The germline gives CDR1 SGHTA, CDR2 FQGNSA. V trimming: 8 bases; J trimming: 2 bases; junction bases outside the gene matches: 10. The CDR3, as DNA: TGTGCCAGCTCCTCAACGGGACTAGCAACCTACGAGCAGTACTTC. Protein product: CASSSTGLATYEQYF.

The chain joins TRBV2 to TRBJ2-5, with 11 bases identical to TRBD1. After removal of 6 bases from V and 4 bases from J, the junction contained 1 base not matched to a gene. CDR3 length: 13 residues. Germline V gene data show CDR1 as SNHLY and CDR2 as FYNNEI. The CDR3 loop reads CASRGTGGETQYF. The CDR3, as DNA: TGTGCCAGCAGGGGGACAGGGGGAGAGACCCAGTACTTC.

This clone appeared a single time. The rearrangement links TRBV30 to TRBJ1-2; 12 bases match TRBD1. The germline CDR1 and CDR2 sequences are GTSNPN and SVGIG (reference sequence). The V and J ends lost 5 bases and 4 bases, in that order; junction bases with no gene match: 2. The CDR3 is 13 amino acids. In DNA, the CDR3 is TGTGCCTGGGGGACAGGGGGCTTCTATGGCTACACCTTC. Protein sequence: CAWGTGGFYGYTF. Using reference TRBV30 and TRBJ1-2 for the parts outside the CDR3, the full variable domain is SQTIHQWPATLVQPVGSPLSLECTVEGTSNPNLYWYRQAAGRGLQLLFYSVGIGQISSEVPQNLSASRPQDRQFILSSKKLLLSDSGFYLCAWGTGGFYGYTFGSGTRLTVV.

The chain employs TRBV18 and TRBJ2-2; 7 bases agree with TRBD2. The CDR3 extends over 15 amino acids. Unmatched junction bases numbered 3, after V lost 4 bases and J lost 1 base. Germline CDR1 and CDR2: KGHSH and LQKENI. The CDR3 DNA reads as TGTGCCAGCTCACTCCCTAGCGGGAACACCGGGGAGCTGTTTTTT. As protein: CASSLPSGNTGELFF.

The chain is built from TRBV6-1 and TRBJ1-2, with D perhaps matching TRBD1 (5 bases). Trimming cost V 2 bases and J 4 bases, with 11 bases left between them. From germline, CDR1 is MNHNS and CDR2 SASEGT. The CDR3 spans 14 residues. CDR3 nucleotides: TGTGCCAGCAGTGAAATGTTGGGGCCCTATGGCTACACCTTC. It specifies CASSEMLGPYGYTF.

This chain uses TRBV7-2 with TRBJ2-1, with D possibly TRBD2 on 5 matching bases. Germline CDR1 is SGHTA and CDR2 is FQGNSA. V was pared by 2 bases and J by 5 bases, with 16 bases between. The CDR3 runs to 16 residues. The CDR3 is CASSLRWLQRDNEQFF. The CDR3 nucleotides are TGTGCCAGCAGCTTAAGATGGTTGCAGAGGGACAATGAGCAGTTCTTC.

This sequence joins TRBV24-1 and TRBJ1-5; weak D call: TRBD1 (5 bases). The CDR3 spans 14 residues. In germline, CDR1 is KGHDR, CDR2 SFDVKD. Trimming pared 3 bases from V and 5 bases from J, leaving 10 bases between. The CDR3 loop reads CATSDQGGYQPQHF. CDR3 sequence (DNA): TGTGCCACCAGTGATCAGGGCGGATATCAGCCCCAGCATTTT.

The chain has TRBV7-2 and TRBJ1-1, with D possibly matching TRBD1 (5 bases). The germline V gene has CDR1 SGHTA and CDR2 FQGNSA. The CDR3 loop spans 13 amino acids. V was cut by 5 bases and J by 1 base, with 8 bases left in between. The CDR3: CASSGGWNTEAFF. CDR3 DNA sequence: TGTGCCAGCAGCGGGGGGTGGAACACTGAAGCTTTCTTT.

The chain couples TRBV6-5 to TRBJ1-1; possible D gene TRBD1, 6 bases. The CDR3 is 13 residues long. The V gene's germline CDR1 is MNHEY and CDR2 SVGAGI. Trimming stripped 2 bases from V and 3 bases from J, with 7 bases between. CDR3 sequence reads: CASSYKGDTEAFF. The CDR3 DNA sequence: TGTGCCAGCAGTTACAAGGGGGACACTGAAGCTTTCTTT.

This chain links TRBV6-6 with TRBJ2-4, with D possibly TRBD1 on 5 matching bases. Trimming took off 5 bases at V and 9 bases at J, with 14 bases between the two ends. The length of the CDR3 is 13 residues. CDR1 and CDR2 from the germline V gene are MNHNY and SVGAGI (reference sequence). CDR3 DNA: TGTGCCAGCAGTCATAACCTCAGGGTCATTCAGTACTTC. Its protein is CASSHNLRVIQYF.

This chain links TRBV11-1 with TRBJ2-5, with 9 bases matching TRBD1. Trimming removed 5 bases from V and 5 bases from J; junction bases left unmatched: 9. Germline V gene lookup returns CDR1 SGHAT and CDR2 FQDESV (reference sequence). This CDR3 is 15 amino acids long. CDR3: CASSAWTGEEETQYF. The CDR3 DNA sequence: TGTGCCAGCAGCGCTTGGACAGGGGAGGAGGAGACCCAGTACTTC.

V gene TRBV28 combines with J gene TRBJ2-1, with 8 bases matching TRBD2. In germline, CDR1 is MDHEN, CDR2 SYDVKM. The J segment lost 7 bases and the V segment lost 6 bases, leaving 8 bases of the junction unmatched. CDR3 length: 14 amino acids. The CDR3: CASSLSGMRNEQFF. DNA for the CDR3: TGTGCCAGCAGCCTTAGCGGGATGCGGAATGAGCAGTTCTTC. The variable domain in full, completed from reference TRBV28 and TRBJ2-1, reads DVKVTQSSRYLVKRTGEKVFLECVQDMDHENMFWYRQDPGLGLRLIYFSYDVKMKEKGDIPEGYSVSREKKERFSLILESASTNQTSMYLCASSLSGMRNEQFFGPGTRLTVL.

The rearrangement links TRBV18 to TRBJ1-3; D may be TRBD1 (6 bases). Germline-derived CDR1 and CDR2 are KGHSH and LQKENI. The CDR3 runs 18 residues. V lost 0 bases and J lost 4, with 19 bases in between. CDR3 DNA sequence: TGTGCCAGCTCACCACCGAACAGGGCTGGGGGTTCAGGAAACACCATATATTTT. This translates into CASSPPNRAGGSGNTIYF.

This clone has just a few counts. The DNA for the CDR3 is TGTGCCAGCTCAGGGGACAGGGGACTAGCAGGTGGTGAGCAGTTCTTC. It codes for CASSGDRGLAGGEQFF. J is TRBJ2-1 and V is TRBV18; tentatively, D is TRBD1 (10 bases). The V and J ends lost 5 bases and 9 bases respectively, with 23 bases between them. Germline V gene sequence: CDR1 KGHSH, CDR2 LQKENI. This CDR3 is 16 amino acids long.

The rearrangement links TRBV7-8 to TRBJ1-1; TRBD1 matches 12 bases. V lost 5 bases, J lost 1 base, and 11 bases stayed unmatched. Germline CDR1 is SGHVS and CDR2 is FQNEAQ. The CDR3 covers 18 residues. The CDR3 DNA is TGTGCCAGCAGCCTCATCTTACCGGGACAGGGGGCGAACACTGAAGCTTTCTTT. It codes for CASSLILPGQGANTEAFF.

The chain carries TRBV9 and TRBJ1-1; 8 nucleotides match TRBD1. V gave up 5 bases and J gave up 1 base; unmatched junction bases: 7. The germline V gene has CDR1 SGDLS and CDR2 YYNGEE. CDR3 size: 15 residues. DNA of the CDR3: TGTGCCAGCAGTCACATGGACAGGGCGAACACTGAAGCTTTCTTT. Residues: CASSHMDRANTEAFF.

This rearrangement joins TRBV7-2 to TRBJ1-6; TRBD1 aligns across 9 bases. This CDR3 is 16 amino acids long. The germline V gene encodes CDR1 SGHTA and CDR2 FQGNSA. V was pared by 5 bases and J by 9 bases, with 11 bases of the junction left unmatched. CDR3: CASSTKRDREVSPLHF. CDR3 DNA: TGTGCCAGCAGCACCAAAAGGGACAGGGAAGTTTCACCCCTCCACTTT.